Reported below is one T cell receptor beta chain. What it binds is not known. This entry belongs to a study of CD8 T cells in ankylosing spondylitis. Findings and limits, study-wide: Disease-linked clones bore a CD8+ phenotype and were relatively rare in peripheral blood.

TCRdb used MiXCR to reprocess the 5' RACE reads, holding one entry per CDR3 protein. The repertoire holds approximately 100,000 distinct CDR3 sequences, 8% to 10% seen once, with 9.5% to 10% in the top ten. Trimming removed 6 bases at V and 4 bases at J, with 11 bases between. The CDR3 extends over 13 amino acids. CDR1 and CDR2 (germline): SGHDN, FVKESK. The specimen sequenced was blood, either unsorted or a sorted T cell fraction (not recorded which). The receptor comes from a male donor with ankylosing spondylitis or in good health (not recorded which). The rearrangement joins TRBV14 to TRBJ2-3; D is undetermined. The chain's CDR3 is CASSLGLADTQYF. The CDR3 DNA sequence: TGTGCCAGCAGTCTCGGGCTGGCAGATACGCAGTATTTT.